This is a list of T cell receptor beta chains from one sample in a study of blood T cell repertoires in COVID-19. The assay was immunoSEQ multiplex PCR, and TCRdb's table has in-frame clones only and misses some. The data contain roughly 250,000 clones, about 86% of them singletons. The sample was PBMCs or T cells enriched from blood (not recorded which). These receptor sequences come from a woman aged 35 to 49 with acute COVID-19. Each CDR3 is given with its conserved first and last residue. The order of the fields is CDR3 protein, clone size, D gene, V gene. A D gene is named only where the DNA matches it firmly. Only part of the rows carry a size: once, few, many, or a class if the clone is expanded.

CASGLGTSGRANEQFF,-,TRBD2,TRBV12-5
CASSLARTGATYSNQPQHF,-,TRBD1,TRBV7-7
CASSLTSASSYEQYF,-,TRBD2,TRBV5-1
CASRRTGSSYEQYF,-,TRBD1,TRBV6-5
CASSPLQETFTDTQYF,-,-,TRBV5-1
CASRYRGNTEAFF,once,TRBD1,TRBV2
CASSTTGGAHNEQFF,-,TRBD1,TRBV19
CASRAGGGTDTQYF,-,-,TRBV25-1
CASSGQATNEKLFF,once,-,TRBV25-1
CASSYPSGAQDEQYF,-,TRBD2,TRBV5-1
CASSRGRGGGRNTEAFF,-,-,TRBV7-6
CASSLGQGGEKLFF,-,TRBD1,TRBV7-9
CASSPLVTGNQPQHF,-,-,TRBV27
CASSVEQRHNEQFF,-,-,TRBV9
CASTWGGGQPQHF,-,-,TRBV19
CASSGQDYEQYF,-,TRBD1,TRBV28
CASSIDRMNTEAFF,-,-,TRBV19
CASNTPGSPYIF,-,-,TRBV19
CASSDRGNQPQHF,-,-,TRBV23-1
CASSLWTSGSYEQFF,-,TRBD2,TRBV5-5
CASSQDPAGGNEQYF,-,TRBD1,TRBV3-1/TRBV3-2
CASSSSTDTQYF,-,-,TRBV7-2
CASTMDRNYGYTF,-,TRBD1,TRBV25-1
CASSLQTSGSTGELFF,-,TRBD2,TRBV5-1
CATSDPSAAGTDTQYF,-,-,TRBV24-1
CASSLAAGATGELFF,-,-,TRBV11-3
CASSLDRGHEQYF,-,TRBD1,TRBV6-5
CASSLAQGARNTEAFF,-,TRBD1,TRBV5-1
CASGQDTTNEKLFF,-,-,TRBV7-9
CASSSGIPSTDTQYF,once,-,TRBV19
CASSLRGYEQYF,-,-,TRBV28
CASSLRDTQYF,-,-,TRBV12-3/TRBV12-4
CASSTGLRGYTF,-,-,TRBV19
CASSLELAGRTGELFF,-,TRBD2,TRBV7-7
CASSPGGYGDTDTQYF,-,-,TRBV25-1
CASSFRGWSTGELFF,-,-,TRBV5-6
CATSDPGTGASDTQYF,-,TRBD1,TRBV24-1
CASSLAGLAYNEQFF,-,TRBD2,TRBV5-6
CASRKTSGNTGELFF,few,TRBD2,TRBV10-2
CASNPRGKSNQPQHF,-,TRBD1,TRBV19
CASSEVAGRGRDEQYF,-,-,TRBV6-1
CASWDLSSYEQYF,-,-,TRBV27
CASSQEGGRGNNEQFF,-,TRBD2,TRBV3-1/TRBV3-2
CASTTEGTGNEQYF,-,TRBD1,TRBV11-2
CASNWQGRDTQYF,-,-,TRBV6-5
CSVDAGPYEQYF,-,-,TRBV29-1
CASSIRGTVNTEAFF,-,TRBD1,TRBV19
CASSLEMGQRTYNEQFF,once,TRBD1,TRBV27